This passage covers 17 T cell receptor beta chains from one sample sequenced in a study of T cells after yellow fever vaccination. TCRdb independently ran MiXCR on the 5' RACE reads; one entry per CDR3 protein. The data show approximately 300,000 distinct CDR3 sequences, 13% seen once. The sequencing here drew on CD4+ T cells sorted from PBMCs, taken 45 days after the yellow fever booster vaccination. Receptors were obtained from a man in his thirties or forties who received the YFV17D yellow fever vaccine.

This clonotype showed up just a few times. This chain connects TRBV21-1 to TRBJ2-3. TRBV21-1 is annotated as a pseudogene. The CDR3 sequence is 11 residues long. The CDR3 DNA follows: TGTGCCAGCAGGACGACAGATACGCAGTATTTT. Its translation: CASRTTDTQYF.

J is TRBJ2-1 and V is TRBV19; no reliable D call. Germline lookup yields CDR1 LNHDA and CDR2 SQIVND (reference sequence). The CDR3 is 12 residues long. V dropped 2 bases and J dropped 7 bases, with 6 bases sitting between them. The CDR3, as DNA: TGTGCCAGTAGTATACGGTCTAATGAGCAGTTCTTC. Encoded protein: CASSIRSNEQFF.

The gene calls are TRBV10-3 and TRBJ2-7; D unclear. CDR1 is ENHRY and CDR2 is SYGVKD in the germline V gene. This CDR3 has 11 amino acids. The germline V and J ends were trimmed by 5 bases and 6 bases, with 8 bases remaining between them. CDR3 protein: CAISTSSEQYF. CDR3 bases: TGTGCCATCAGTACCAGTTCCGAGCAGTACTTC.

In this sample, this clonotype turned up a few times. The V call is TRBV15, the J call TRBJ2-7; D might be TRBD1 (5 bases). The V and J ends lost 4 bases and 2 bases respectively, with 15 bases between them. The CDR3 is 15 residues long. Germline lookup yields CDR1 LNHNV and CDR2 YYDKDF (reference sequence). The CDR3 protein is CATSKQAYRAYEQYF. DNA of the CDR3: TGTGCCACCAGCAAACAGGCCTATCGCGCCTACGAGCAGTACTTC.

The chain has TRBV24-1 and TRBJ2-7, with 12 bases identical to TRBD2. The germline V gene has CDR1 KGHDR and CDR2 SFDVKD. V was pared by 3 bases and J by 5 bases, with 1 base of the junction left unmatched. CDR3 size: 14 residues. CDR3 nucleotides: TGTGCCACCAGTGATCCTAGCGGGAGGGACGAGCAGTACTTC. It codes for CATSDPSGRDEQYF.

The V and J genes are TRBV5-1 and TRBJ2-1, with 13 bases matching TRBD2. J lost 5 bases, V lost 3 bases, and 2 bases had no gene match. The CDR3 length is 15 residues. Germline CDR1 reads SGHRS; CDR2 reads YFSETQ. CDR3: CASSYGLAGDNEQFF. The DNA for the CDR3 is TGCGCCAGCAGCTATGGACTAGCGGGGGACAATGAGCAGTTCTTC.

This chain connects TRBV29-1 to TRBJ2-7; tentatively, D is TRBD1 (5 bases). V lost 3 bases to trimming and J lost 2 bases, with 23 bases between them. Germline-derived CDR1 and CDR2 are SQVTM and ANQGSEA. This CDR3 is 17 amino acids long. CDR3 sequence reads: CSVETPLKGHDPYEQYF. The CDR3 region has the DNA TGCAGCGTTGAGACACCCTTAAAAGGACACGATCCCTACGAGCAGTACTTC.

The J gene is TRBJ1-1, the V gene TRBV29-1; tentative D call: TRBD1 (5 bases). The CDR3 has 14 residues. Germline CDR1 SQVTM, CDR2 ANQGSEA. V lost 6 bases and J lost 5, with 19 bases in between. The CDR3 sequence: CSVAGGGKRTEAFF. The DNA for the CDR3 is TGCAGCGTCGCTGGGGGGGGTAAGAGGACTGAAGCTTTCTTT.

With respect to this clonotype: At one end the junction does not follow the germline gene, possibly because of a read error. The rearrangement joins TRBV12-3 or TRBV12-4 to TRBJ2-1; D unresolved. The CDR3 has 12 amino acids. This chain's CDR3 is CDSSLTSGEQFF. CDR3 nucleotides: TGTGACAGCAGTTTAACGTCCGGGGAGCAGTTCTTC.

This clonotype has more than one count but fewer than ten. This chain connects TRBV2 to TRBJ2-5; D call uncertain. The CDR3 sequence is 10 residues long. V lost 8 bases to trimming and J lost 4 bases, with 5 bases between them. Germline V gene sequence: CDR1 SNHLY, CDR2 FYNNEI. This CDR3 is CASFRETQYF. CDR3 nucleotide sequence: TGTGCCAGCTTCAGAGAGACCCAGTACTTC.

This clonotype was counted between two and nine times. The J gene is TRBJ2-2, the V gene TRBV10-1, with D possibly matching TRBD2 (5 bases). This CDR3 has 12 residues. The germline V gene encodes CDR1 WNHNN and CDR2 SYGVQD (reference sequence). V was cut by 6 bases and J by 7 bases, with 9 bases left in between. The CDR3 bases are TGCGCCAGCAGCGGAGGCTTCGGGGAGCTGTTTTTT. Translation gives CASSGGFGELFF.

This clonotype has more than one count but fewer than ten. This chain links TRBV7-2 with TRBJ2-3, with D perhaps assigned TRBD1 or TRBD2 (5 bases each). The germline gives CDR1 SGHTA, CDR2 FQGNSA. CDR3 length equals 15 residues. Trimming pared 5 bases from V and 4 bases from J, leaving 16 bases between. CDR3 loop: CASSLYGATADTQYF. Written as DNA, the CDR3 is TGTGCCAGCAGCCTCTACGGGGCCACGGCAGATACGCAGTATTTT.

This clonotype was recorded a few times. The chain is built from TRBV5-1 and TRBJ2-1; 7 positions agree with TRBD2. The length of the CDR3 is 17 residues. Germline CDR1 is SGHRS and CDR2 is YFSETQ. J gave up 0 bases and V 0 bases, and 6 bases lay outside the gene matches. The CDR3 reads CASSLDGGTFSYNEQFF. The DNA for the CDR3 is TGCGCCAGCAGCTTGGACGGGGGGACCTTCTCCTACAATGAGCAGTTCTTC.

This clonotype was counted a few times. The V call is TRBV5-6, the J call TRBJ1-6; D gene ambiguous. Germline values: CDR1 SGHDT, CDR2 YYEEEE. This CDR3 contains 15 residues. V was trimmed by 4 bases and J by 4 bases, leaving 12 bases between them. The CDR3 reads CASSTSTAYNSPLHF. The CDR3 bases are TGTGCCAGCAGCACGAGTACAGCTTATAATTCACCCCTCCACTTT.

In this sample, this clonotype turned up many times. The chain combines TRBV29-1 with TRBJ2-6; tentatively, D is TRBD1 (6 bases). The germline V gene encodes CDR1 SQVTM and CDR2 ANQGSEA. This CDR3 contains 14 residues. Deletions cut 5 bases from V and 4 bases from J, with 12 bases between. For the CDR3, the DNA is TGCAGCGTTCCAACAGGGTCCGGGGCCAACGTCCTGACTTTC. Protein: CSVPTGSGANVLTF.

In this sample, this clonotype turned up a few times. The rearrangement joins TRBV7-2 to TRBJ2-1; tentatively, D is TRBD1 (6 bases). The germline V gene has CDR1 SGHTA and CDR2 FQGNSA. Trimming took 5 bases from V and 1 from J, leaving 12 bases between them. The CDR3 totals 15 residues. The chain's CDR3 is CASSLDRTSYNEQFF. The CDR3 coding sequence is TGTGCCAGCAGCCTGGACAGAACATCCTACAATGAGCAGTTCTTC.

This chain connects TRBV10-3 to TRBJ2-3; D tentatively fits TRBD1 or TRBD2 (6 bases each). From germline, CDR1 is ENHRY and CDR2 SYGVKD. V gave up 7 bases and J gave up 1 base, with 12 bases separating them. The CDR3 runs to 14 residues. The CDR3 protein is CAIKRGEGTDTQYF. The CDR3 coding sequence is TGTGCCATCAAAAGGGGGGAGGGCACAGATACGCAGTATTTT.